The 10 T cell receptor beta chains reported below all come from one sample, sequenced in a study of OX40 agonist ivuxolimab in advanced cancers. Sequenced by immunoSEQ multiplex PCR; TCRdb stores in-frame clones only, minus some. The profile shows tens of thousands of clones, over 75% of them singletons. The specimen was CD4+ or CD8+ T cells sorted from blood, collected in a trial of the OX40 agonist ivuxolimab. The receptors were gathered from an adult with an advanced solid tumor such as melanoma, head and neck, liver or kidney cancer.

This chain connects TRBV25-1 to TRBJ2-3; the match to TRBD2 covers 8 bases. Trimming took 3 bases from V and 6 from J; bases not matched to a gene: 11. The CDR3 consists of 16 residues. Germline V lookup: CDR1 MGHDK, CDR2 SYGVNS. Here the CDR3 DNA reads TGTGCCAGCAGTGAGTTCGGATTAGCGGGAAGGGATACGCAGTATTTT. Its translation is CASSEFGLAGRDTQYF.

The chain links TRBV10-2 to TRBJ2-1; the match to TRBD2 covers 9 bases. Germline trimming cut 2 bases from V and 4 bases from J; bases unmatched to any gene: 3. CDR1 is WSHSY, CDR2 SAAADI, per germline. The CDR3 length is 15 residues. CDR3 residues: CASSEGTSRYNEQFF. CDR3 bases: TGCGCCAGCAGTGAGGGGACTAGCCGTTACAATGAGCAGTTCTTC.

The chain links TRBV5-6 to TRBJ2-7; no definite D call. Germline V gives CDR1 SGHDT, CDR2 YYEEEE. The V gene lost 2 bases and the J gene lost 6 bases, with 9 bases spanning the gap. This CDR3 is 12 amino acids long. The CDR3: CASSFLGFEQYF. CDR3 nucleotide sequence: TGTGCCAGCAGCTTCCTGGGGTTCGAGCAGTACTTC. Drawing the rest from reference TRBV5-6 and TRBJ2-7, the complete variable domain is DAGVTQSPTHLIKTRGQQVTLRCSPKSGHDTVSWYQQALGQGPQFIFQYYEEEERQRGNFPDRFSGHQFPNYSSELNVNALLLGDSALYLCASSFLGFEQYFGPGTRLTVT.

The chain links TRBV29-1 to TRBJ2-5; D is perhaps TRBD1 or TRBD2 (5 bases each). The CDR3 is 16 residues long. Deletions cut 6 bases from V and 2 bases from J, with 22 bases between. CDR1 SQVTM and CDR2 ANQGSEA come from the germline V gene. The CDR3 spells CSVGRGPTAWQETQYF. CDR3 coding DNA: TGCAGCGTAGGACGGGGCCCCACGGCGTGGCAAGAGACCCAGTACTTC.

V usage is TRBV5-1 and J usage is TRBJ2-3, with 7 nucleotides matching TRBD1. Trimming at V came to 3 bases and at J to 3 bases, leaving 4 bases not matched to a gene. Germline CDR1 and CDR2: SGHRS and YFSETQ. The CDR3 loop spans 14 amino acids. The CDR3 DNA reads TGCGCCAGCAGCTCGGGACAGAAAACAGATACGCAGTATTTT. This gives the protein CASSSGQKTDTQYF.

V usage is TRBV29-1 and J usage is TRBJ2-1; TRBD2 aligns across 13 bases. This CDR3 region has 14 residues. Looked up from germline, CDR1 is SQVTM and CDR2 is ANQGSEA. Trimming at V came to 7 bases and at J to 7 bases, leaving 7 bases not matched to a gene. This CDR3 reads CSAPRTSGSNEQFF. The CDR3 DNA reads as TGCAGCGCCCCCCGGACTAGCGGGAGTAATGAGCAGTTCTTC.

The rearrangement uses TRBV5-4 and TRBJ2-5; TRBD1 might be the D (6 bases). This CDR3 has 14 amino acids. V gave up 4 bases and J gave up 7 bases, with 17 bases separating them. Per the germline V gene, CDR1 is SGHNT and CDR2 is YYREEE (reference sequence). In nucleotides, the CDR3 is TGTGCCAGCAGCCCGGTAGGGGGAGTGGGGACCCAGTACTTC. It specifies CASSPVGGVGTQYF. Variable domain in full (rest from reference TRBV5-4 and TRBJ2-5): ETGVTQSPTHLIKTRGQQVTLRCSSQSGHNTVSWYQQALGQGPQFIFQYYREEENGRGNFPPRFSGLQFPNYSSELNVNALELDDSALYLCASSPVGGVGTQYFGPGTRLLVL.

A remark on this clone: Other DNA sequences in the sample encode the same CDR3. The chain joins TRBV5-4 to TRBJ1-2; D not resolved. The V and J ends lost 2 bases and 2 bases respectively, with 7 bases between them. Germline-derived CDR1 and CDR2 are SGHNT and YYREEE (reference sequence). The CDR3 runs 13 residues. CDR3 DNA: TGTGCCAGCAGCTTAGACCGGAACTATGGCTACACCTTC. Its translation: CASSLDRNYGYTF.

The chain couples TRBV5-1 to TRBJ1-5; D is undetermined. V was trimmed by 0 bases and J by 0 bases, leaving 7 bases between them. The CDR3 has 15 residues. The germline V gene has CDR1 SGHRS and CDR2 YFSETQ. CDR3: CASSLENFSNQPQHF. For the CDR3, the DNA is TGCGCCAGCAGCTTGGAAAACTTTAGCAATCAGCCCCAGCATTTT. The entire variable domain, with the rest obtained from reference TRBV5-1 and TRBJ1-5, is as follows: KAGVTQTPRYLIKTRGQQVTLSCSPISGHRSVSWYQQTPGQGLQFLFEYFSETQRNKGNFPGRFSGRQFSNSRSEMNVSTLELGDSALYLCASSLENFSNQPQHFGDGTRLSIL.

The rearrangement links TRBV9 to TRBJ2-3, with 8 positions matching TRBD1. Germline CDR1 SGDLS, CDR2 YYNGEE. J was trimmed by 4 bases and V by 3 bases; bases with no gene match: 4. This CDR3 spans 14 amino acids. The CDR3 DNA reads TGTGCCAGCAGCGCGATGACAGGGGCAGATACGCAGTATTTT. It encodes CASSAMTGADTQYF.